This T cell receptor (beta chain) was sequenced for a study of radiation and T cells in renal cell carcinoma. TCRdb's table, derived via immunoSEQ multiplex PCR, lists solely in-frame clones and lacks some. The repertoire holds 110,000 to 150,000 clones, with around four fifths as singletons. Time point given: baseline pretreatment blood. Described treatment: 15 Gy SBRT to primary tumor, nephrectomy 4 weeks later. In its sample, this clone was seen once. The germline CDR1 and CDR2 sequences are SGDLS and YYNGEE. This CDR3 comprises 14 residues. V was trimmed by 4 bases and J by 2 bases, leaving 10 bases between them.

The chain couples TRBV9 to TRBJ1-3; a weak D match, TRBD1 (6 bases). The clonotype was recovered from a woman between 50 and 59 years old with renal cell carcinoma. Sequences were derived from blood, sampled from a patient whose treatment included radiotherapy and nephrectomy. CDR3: CASSPTGTGNTIYF. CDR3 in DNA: TGTGCCAGCAGCCCGACAGGAACTGGAAACACCATATATTTT.